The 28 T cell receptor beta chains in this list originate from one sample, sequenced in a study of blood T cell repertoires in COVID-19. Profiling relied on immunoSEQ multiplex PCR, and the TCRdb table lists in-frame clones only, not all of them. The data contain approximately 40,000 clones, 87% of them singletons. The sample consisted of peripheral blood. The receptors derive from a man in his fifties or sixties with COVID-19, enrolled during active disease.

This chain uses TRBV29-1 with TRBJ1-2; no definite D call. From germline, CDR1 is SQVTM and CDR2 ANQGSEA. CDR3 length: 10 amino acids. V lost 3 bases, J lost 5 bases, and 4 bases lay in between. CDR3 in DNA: TGCAGCGTTGACAGTTATGGCTACACCTTC. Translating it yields CSVDSYGYTF. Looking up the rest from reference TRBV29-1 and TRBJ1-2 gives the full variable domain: SAVISQKPSRDICQRGTSLTIQCQVDSQVTMMFWYRQQPGQSLTLIATANQGSEATYESGFVIDKFPISRPNLTFSTLTVSNMSPEDSSIYLCSVDSYGYTFGSGTRLTVV.

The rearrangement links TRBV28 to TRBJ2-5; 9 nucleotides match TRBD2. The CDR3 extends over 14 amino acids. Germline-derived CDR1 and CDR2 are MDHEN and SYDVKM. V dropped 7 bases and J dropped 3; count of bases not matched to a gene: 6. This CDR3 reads CASTRGGGEETQYF. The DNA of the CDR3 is TGTGCCAGCACCCGCGGGGGGGGCGAAGAGACCCAGTACTTC.

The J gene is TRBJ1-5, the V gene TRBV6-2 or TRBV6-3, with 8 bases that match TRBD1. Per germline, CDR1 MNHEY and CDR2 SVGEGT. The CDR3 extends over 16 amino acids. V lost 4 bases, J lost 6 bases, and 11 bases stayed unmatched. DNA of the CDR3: TGTGCCAGCAGTTCCCCGAACGACAGGGGTCGTCAGCCCCAGCATTTT. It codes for CASSSPNDRGRQPQHF.

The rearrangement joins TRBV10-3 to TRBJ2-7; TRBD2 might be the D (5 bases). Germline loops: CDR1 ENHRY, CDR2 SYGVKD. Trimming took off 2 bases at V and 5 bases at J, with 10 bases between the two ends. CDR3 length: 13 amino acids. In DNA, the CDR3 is TGTGCCATCAGTGAGCGAGCGGACGACGAGCAGTACTTC. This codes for CAISERADDEQYF.

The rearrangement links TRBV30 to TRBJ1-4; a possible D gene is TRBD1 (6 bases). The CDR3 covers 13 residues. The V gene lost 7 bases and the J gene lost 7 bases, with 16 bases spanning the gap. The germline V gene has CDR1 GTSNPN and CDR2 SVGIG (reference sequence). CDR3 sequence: CASEQGGGEKLFF. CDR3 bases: TGTGCCTCGGAACAGGGTGGTGGTGAAAAACTGTTTTTT.

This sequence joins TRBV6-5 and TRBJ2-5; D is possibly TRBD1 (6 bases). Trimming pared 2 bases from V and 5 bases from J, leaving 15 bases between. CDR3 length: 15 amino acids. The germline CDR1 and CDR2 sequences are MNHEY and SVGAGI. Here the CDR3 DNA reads TGTGCCAGCAGTTACGCCGGGACAACTGACGAGACCCAGTACTTC. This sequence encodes CASSYAGTTDETQYF.

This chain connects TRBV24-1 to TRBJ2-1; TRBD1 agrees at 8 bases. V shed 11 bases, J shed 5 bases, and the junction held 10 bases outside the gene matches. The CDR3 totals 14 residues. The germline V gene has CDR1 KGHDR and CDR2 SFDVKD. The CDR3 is CAIRGQGIDNEQFF. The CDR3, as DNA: TGTGCCATCCGAGGACAGGGTATCGACAATGAGCAGTTCTTC.

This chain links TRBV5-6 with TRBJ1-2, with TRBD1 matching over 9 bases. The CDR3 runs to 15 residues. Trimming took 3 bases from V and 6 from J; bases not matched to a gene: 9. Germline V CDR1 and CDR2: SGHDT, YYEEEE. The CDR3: CASSSLDRGRNGYTF. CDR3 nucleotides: TGTGCCAGCAGCTCCCTGGACAGGGGTAGGAATGGCTACACCTTC.

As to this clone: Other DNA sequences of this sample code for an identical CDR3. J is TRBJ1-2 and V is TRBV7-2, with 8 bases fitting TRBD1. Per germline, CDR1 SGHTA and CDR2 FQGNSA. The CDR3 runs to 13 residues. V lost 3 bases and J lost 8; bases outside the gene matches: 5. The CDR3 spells CASSFDRGSGYTF. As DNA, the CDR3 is TGTGCCAGCAGCTTTGACAGGGGAAGCGGCTACACCTTC. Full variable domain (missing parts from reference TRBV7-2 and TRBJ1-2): GAGVSQSPSNKVTEKGKDVELRCDPISGHTALYWYRQSLGQGLEFLIYFQGNSAPDKSGLPSDRFSAERTGGSVSTLTIQRTQQEDSAVYLCASSFDRGSGYTFGSGTRLTVV.

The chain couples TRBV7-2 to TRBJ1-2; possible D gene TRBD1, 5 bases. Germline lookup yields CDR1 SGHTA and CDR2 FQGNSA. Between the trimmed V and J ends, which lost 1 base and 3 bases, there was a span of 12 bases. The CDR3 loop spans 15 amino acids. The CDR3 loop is CASSLGKGLDYGYTF. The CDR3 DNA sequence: TGTGCCAGCAGCTTAGGGAAGGGGCTGGACTATGGCTACACCTTC. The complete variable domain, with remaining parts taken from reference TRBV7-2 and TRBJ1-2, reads GAGVSQSPSNKVTEKGKDVELRCDPISGHTALYWYRQSLGQGLEFLIYFQGNSAPDKSGLPSDRFSAERTGGSVSTLTIQRTQQEDSAVYLCASSLGKGLDYGYTFGSGTRLTVV.

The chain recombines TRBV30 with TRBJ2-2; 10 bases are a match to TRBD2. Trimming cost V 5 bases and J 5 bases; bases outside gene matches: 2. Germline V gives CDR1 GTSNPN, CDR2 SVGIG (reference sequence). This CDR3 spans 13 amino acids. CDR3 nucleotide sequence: TGTGCCTGGGGGGGACTAGCGACCGGGGAGCTGTTTTTT. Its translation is CAWGGLATGELFF.

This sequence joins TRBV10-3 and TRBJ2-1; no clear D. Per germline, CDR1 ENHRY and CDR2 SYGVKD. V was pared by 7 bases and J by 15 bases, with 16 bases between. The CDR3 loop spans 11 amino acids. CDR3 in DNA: TGTGCCATCATCCCCCGACAAACTGTGTTCTTC. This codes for CAIIPRQTVFF.

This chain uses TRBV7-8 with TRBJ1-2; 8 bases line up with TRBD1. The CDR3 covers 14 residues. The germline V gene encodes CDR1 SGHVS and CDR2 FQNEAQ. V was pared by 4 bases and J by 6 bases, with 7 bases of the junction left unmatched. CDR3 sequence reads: CASSSGQGWDGYTF. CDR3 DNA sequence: TGTGCCAGCAGCTCCGGACAGGGTTGGGATGGCTACACCTTC.

CDR3 DNA: TGTGCCACCAGTCTAACCACCGGGACAGGGAAAGAGACCCAGTACTTC. Translated, it gives CATSLTTGTGKETQYF. The V gene is TRBV24-1, the J gene TRBJ2-5; TRBD1 agrees at 9 bases. The CDR3 extends over 16 amino acids. Germline assignment: CDR1 KGHDR and CDR2 SFDVKD. Unmatched junction bases numbered 10, after V lost 6 bases and J lost 3 bases.

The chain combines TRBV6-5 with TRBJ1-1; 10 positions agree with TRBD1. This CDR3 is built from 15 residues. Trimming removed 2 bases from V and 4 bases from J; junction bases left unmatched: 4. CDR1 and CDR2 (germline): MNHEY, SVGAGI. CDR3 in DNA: TGTGCCAGCAGTTACGGGACAGGGGTGGGCACTGAAGCTTTCTTT. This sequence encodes CASSYGTGVGTEAFF.

The CDR3 nucleotides read TGTGCCAGCAGGACAGGGATCTTGAACACTGAAGCTTTCTTT. Its translation: CASRTGILNTEAFF. This chain links TRBV7-2 with TRBJ1-1; 7 nucleotides match TRBD1. Germline V gene data show CDR1 as SGHTA and CDR2 as FQGNSA. V trimming: 6 bases; J trimming: 0 bases; junction bases outside the gene matches: 4. The CDR3 contains 14 residues. Full variable domain (missing parts from reference TRBV7-2 and TRBJ1-1): GAGVSQSPSNKVTEKGKDVELRCDPISGHTALYWYRQSLGQGLEFLIYFQGNSAPDKSGLPSDRFSAERTGGSVSTLTIQRTQQEDSAVYLCASRTGILNTEAFFGQGTRLTVV.

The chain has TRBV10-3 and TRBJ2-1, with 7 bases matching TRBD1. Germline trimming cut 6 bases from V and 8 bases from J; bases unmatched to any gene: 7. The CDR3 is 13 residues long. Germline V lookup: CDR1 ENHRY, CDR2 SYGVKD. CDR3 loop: CAISAGDRDEQFF. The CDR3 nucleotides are TGTGCCATCAGCGCGGGCGACAGGGATGAGCAGTTCTTC.

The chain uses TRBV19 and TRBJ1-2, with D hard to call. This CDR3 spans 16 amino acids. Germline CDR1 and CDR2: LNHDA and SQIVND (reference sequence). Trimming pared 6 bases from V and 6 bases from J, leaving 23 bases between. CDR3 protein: CASSEDSNSWEDGYTF. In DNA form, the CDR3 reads TGTGCCAGTAGCGAAGACTCAAATAGTTGGGAGGATGGCTACACCTTC.

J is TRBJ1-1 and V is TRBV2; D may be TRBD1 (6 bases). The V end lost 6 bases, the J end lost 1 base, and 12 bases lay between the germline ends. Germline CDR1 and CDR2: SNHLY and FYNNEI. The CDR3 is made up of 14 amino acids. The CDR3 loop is CASRTGTTNTEAFF. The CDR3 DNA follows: TGTGCCAGCAGGACCGGGACAACGAACACTGAAGCTTTCTTT.

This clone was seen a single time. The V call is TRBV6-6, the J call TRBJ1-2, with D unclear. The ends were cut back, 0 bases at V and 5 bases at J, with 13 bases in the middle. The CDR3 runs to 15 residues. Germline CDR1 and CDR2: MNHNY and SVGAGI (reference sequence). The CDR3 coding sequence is TGTGCCAGCAGTTACTCGAAGCCGGAGACGTATGGCTACACCTTC. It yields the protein CASSYSKPETYGYTF.

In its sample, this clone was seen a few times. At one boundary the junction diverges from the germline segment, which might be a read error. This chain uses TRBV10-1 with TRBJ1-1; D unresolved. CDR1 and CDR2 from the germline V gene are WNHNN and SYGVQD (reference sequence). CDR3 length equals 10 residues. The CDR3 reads CARRQPEAFF. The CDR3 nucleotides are TGCGCCCGCAGACAACCTGAAGCTTTCTTT.

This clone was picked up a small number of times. The CDR3 DNA reads as TGTGCCAGCGATCCGGGGGCTAGCGGGATATCCGGGGAGCTGTTTTTT. Its translation: CASDPGASGISGELFF. The V and J genes are TRBV9 and TRBJ2-2, with TRBD2 identical over 9 bases. CDR3 length: 16 amino acids. Germline V gene data show CDR1 as SGDLS and CDR2 as YYNGEE. Trimming removed 7 bases from V and 6 bases from J; junction bases left unmatched: 13.

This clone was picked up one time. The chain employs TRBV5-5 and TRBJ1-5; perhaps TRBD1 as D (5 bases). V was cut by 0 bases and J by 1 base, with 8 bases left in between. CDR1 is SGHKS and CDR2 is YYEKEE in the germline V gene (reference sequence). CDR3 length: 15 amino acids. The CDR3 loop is CASSLDGGSNQPQHF. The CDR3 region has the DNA TGTGCCAGCAGCTTGGACGGGGGAAGCAATCAGCCCCAGCATTTT.

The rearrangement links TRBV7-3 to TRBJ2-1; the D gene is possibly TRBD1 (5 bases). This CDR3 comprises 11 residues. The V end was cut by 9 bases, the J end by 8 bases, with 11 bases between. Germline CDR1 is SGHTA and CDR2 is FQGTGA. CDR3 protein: CASARGDEQFF. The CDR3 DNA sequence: TGTGCCAGTGCAAGGGGTGATGAGCAGTTCTTC. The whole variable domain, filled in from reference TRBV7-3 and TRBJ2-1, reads GAGVSQTPSNKVTEKGKYVELRCDPISGHTALYWYRQSLGQGPEFLIYFQGTGAADDSGLPNDRFFAVRPEGSVSTLKIQRTERGDSAVYLCASARGDEQFFGPGTRLTVL.

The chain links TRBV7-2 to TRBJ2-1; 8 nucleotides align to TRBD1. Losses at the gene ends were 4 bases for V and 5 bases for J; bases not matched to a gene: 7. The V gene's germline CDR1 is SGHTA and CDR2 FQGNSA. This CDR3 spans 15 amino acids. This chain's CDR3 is CASSYDRGNNNEQFF. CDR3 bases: TGTGCCAGCAGCTACGACAGGGGTAATAACAATGAGCAGTTCTTC.

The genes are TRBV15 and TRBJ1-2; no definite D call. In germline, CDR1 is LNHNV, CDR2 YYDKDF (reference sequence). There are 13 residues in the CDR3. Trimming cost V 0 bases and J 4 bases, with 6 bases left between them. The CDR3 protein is CATSRDKAYGYTF. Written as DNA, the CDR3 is TGTGCCACCAGCAGAGATAAAGCCTATGGCTACACCTTC.

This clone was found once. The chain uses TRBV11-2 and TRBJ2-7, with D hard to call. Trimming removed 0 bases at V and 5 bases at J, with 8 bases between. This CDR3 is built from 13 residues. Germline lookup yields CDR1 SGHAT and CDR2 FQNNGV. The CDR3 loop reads CASSLDLVDEQYF. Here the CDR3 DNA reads TGTGCCAGCAGCTTAGATCTTGTAGACGAGCAGTACTTC.

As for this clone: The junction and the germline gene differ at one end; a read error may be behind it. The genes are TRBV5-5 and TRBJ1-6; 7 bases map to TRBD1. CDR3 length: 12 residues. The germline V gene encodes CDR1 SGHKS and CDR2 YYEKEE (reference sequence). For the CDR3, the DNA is TGTGCCAGCAGCTTGGTAGTCGGACAGGAAACTTTT. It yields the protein CASSLVVGQETF.